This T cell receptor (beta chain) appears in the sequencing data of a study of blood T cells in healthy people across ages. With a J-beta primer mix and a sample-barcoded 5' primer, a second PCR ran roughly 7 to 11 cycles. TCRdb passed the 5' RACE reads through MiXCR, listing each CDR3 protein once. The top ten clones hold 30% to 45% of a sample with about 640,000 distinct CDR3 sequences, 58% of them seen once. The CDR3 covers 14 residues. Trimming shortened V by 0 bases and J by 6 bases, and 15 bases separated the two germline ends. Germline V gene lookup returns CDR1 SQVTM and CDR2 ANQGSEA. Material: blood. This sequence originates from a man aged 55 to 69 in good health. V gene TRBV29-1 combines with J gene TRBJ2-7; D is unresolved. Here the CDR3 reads CSVEDDTRRSEQYF. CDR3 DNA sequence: TGCAGCGTTGAAGATGACACAAGGCGCTCCGAGCAGTACTTC.